Following are 32 T cell receptor beta chains from one sample sequenced in a study of CD8 T cells in ankylosing spondylitis. Overall study findings and caveats: Seven to nine highly homologous variants formed a TCR beta motif that appeared characteristic of ankylosing spondylitis blood.

Each CDR3 protein is one row after TCRdb ran MiXCR on the 5' RACE reads. The sample has approximately 400,000 distinct CDR3 sequences; over 15% are singletons. No cognate antigen is known for these TCRs. Sequenced sample: blood, either unsorted or a sorted T cell fraction (not recorded which). The receptor set was obtained from a male donor with ankylosing spondylitis.

This clonotype was seen a handful of times. This chain uses TRBV4-1 with TRBJ1-1; unclear D gene. The germline V gene encodes CDR1 MGHRA and CDR2 YSYEKL. CDR3 length: 14 amino acids. The ends were cut back, 6 bases at V and 1 base at J, with 12 bases in the middle. Here the CDR3 reads CASSYPQKNTEAFF. CDR3 DNA: TGCGCCAGCAGTTACCCCCAGAAGAACACTGAAGCTTTCTTT.

This sequence joins TRBV4-1 and TRBJ2-4; the D gene is possibly TRBD2 (5 bases). CDR3 length: 16 amino acids. Germline loops: CDR1 MGHRA, CDR2 YSYEKL. V was shortened by 3 bases and J by 1 base, with 13 bases between the two germline ends. The CDR3 DNA follows: TGCGCCAGCAGCCATATTGCTACGGGGGCCAAAAACATTCAGTACTTC. This encodes CASSHIATGAKNIQYF.

This chain uses TRBV20-1 with TRBJ2-3, with TRBD1 matching 8 bases. V trimming: 5 bases; J trimming: 6 bases; junction bases outside the gene matches: 10. The CDR3 has 14 residues. The V gene's germline CDR1 is DFQATT and CDR2 SNEGSKA (reference sequence). CDR3 loop: CSALDRGRVDTQYF. CDR3 nucleotides: TGCAGTGCTCTCGACAGGGGTCGGGTTGATACGCAGTATTTT.

V and J are TRBV15 and TRBJ2-7, with a tentative D call TRBD2 (6 bases). V was trimmed by 2 bases and J by 0 bases, leaving 8 bases between them. Per germline, CDR1 LNHNV and CDR2 YYDKDF (reference sequence). The CDR3 extends over 14 amino acids. The CDR3, as DNA: TGTGCCACCAGCAGACGGGACTTCTCCTACGAGCAGTACTTC. Its translation is CATSRRDFSYEQYF.

This clonotype was counted a few times. The chain combines TRBV18 with TRBJ2-3; maybe TRBD1 (5 bases). Germline values: CDR1 KGHSH, CDR2 LQKENI. Trimming shortened V by 4 bases and J by 6 bases, and 8 bases separated the two germline ends. The CDR3 totals 12 residues. Here the CDR3 reads CASSRNRDTQYF. CDR3 nucleotides: TGTGCCAGCTCACGGAACAGGGATACGCAGTATTTT.

This clonotype was recorded a few times. V is TRBV7-6 and J is TRBJ2-7; 9 bases are a match to TRBD1. The CDR3 sequence is 15 residues long. The V gene's germline CDR1 is SGHVS and CDR2 FNYEAQ. Trimming cost V 4 bases and J 0 bases; bases outside gene matches: 4. The CDR3 nucleotides are TGTGCCAGCAGCTCTTTACAGGGGGCCTCCTACGAGCAGTACTTC. This translates into CASSSLQGASYEQYF.

This clonotype was observed a few times. The chain joins TRBV5-1 to TRBJ2-3; tentatively, D is TRBD1 (6 bases). Looked up from germline, CDR1 is SGHRS and CDR2 is YFSETQ. Trimming took off 7 bases at V and 0 bases at J, with 12 bases between the two ends. The CDR3 covers 14 residues. CDR3 region: CASFLQGSTDTQYF. The DNA of the CDR3 is TGCGCCAGCTTTCTACAGGGTAGCACAGATACGCAGTATTTT.

There are many counts of this clonotype. V and J are TRBV11-3 and TRBJ2-5; D is undetermined. Trimming shortened V by 1 base and J by 7 bases, and 7 bases separated the two germline ends. The germline CDR1 and CDR2 sequences are SGHNT and YENEEA. The CDR3 spans 12 residues. CDR3 region: CASSLVHGTQYF. DNA for the CDR3: TGTGCCAGCAGCTTAGTCCATGGGACCCAGTACTTC. The full variable domain, with the rest looked up from reference TRBV11-3 and TRBJ2-5, is EAGVVQSPRYKIIEKKQPVAFWCNPISGHNTLYWYLQNLGQGPELLIRYENEEAVDDSQLPKDRFSAERLKGVDSTLKIQPAELGDSAVYLCASSLVHGTQYFGPGTRLLVL.

The chain couples TRBV7-8 to TRBJ2-7; 13 nucleotides agree with TRBD2. With V trimmed by 5 bases and J by 12 bases, 13 bases remained unmatched. This CDR3 is 15 amino acids long. Germline CDR1 is SGHVS and CDR2 is FQNEAQ. The CDR3, as DNA: TGTGCCAGCAGCGCCCCGGGACTAGCGGGACCTTCCTGGTACTTC. As protein: CASSAPGLAGPSWYF.

This chain uses TRBV5-6 with TRBJ1-1, with no clear D. Trimming shortened V by 4 bases and J by 0 bases, and 13 bases separated the two germline ends. This CDR3 contains 15 residues. Germline V gene data show CDR1 as SGHDT and CDR2 as YYEEEE. The CDR3 DNA reads TGTGCCAGCAGCCTTCTCGGGAGAATGAACACTGAAGCTTTCTTT. It specifies CASSLLGRMNTEAFF.

This clonotype was detected only a few times. This rearrangement joins TRBV5-1 to TRBJ2-2; 11 positions agree with TRBD1. Germline V CDR1 and CDR2: SGHRS, YFSETQ. Unmatched junction bases numbered 6, after V lost 2 bases and J lost 6 bases. This CDR3 spans 16 amino acids. The CDR3 region has the DNA TGCGCCAGCAGCTTCGTTGGACAGGGGGCTCCCGGGGAGCTGTTTTTT. Protein: CASSFVGQGAPGELFF. Full variable domain (remainder filled in from reference TRBV5-1 and TRBJ2-2): KAGVTQTPRYLIKTRGQQVTLSCSPISGHRSVSWYQQTPGQGLQFLFEYFSETQRNKGNFPGRFSGRQFSNSRSEMNVSTLELGDSALYLCASSFVGQGAPGELFFGEGSRLTVL.

This chain links TRBV6-1 with TRBJ2-5; 11 bases map to TRBD2. The CDR3 is made up of 14 amino acids. V shed 7 bases and J 5 bases; nucleotides not matched to a gene: 6. From germline, CDR1 is MNHNS and CDR2 SASEGT. The CDR3, as DNA: TGTGCCAGCACACTAGCGGGGGCCCAGGAGACCCAGTACTTC. Amino acids: CASTLAGAQETQYF.

The chain carries TRBV20-1 and TRBJ2-1; 13 bases are shared with TRBD2. The CDR3 loop spans 14 amino acids. Trimming at V came to 6 bases and at J to 6 bases, leaving 5 bases not matched to a gene. The germline V gene has CDR1 DFQATT and CDR2 SNEGSKA (reference sequence). This CDR3 reads CSAGLAGEGNEQFF. CDR3 DNA: TGCAGTGCCGGACTAGCGGGAGAAGGCAATGAGCAGTTCTTC.

This clonotype has only a few counts. CDR3 loop: CASSPRSSGGLYNEQFF. The CDR3 region has the DNA TGTGCCAGCTCACCGCGCTCTAGCGGGGGGCTTTACAATGAGCAGTTCTTC. V and J are TRBV18 and TRBJ2-1, with 11 bases identical to TRBD2. CDR1 and CDR2 (germline): KGHSH, LQKENI. The junction had 8 bases not matched to a gene; V was cut back by 3 bases and J by 4 bases. This CDR3 is 17 amino acids long. Full variable domain (rest looked up from reference TRBV18 and TRBJ2-1): NAGVMQNPRHLVRRRGQEARLRCSPMKGHSHVYWYRQLPEEGLKFMVYLQKENIIDESGMPKERFSAEFPKEGPSILRIQQVVRGDSAAYFCASSPRSSGGLYNEQFFGPGTRLTVL.

This clonotype was counted only a few times. The rearrangement joins TRBV3-1 to TRBJ1-1; D gene unclear. V was cut by 4 bases and J by 7 bases, with 13 bases left in between. The CDR3 consists of 13 residues. Per the germline V gene, CDR1 is LGHDT and CDR2 is YNNKEL (reference sequence). The CDR3 DNA reads as TGTGCCAGCAGCCCTCAATCTAAGCGTGAAGCTTTCTTT. Residues: CASSPQSKREAFF.

Only a few counts were recorded for this clonotype. The rearrangement uses TRBV5-5 and TRBJ2-2; 10 bases map to TRBD1. The V segment lost 3 bases and the J segment 4 bases; nucleotides outside the gene matches: 6. The CDR3 covers 16 residues. Germline assignment: CDR1 SGHKS and CDR2 YYEKEE (reference sequence). The CDR3 region is CASSSGGTGVTGELFF. The CDR3 region has the DNA TGTGCCAGCAGCTCGGGTGGGACAGGGGTCACCGGGGAGCTGTTTTTT.

This clonotype showed up just a few times. V and J are TRBV27 and TRBJ2-6; 9 positions agree with TRBD1. The CDR3 totals 17 residues. V gave up 4 bases and J gave up 0 bases; unmatched junction bases: 4. The germline CDR1 and CDR2 sequences are MNHEY and SMNVEV (reference sequence). CDR3 bases: TGTGCCAGCAGTTCCGGGACAGGGCCCTCTGGGGCCAACGTCCTGACTTTC. This encodes CASSSGTGPSGANVLTF.

This clonotype was seen ten or more times. The chain carries TRBV6-5 and TRBJ2-5, with D maybe TRBD1 (5 bases). V was shortened by 4 bases and J by 1 base, with 16 bases between the two germline ends. Looked up from germline, CDR1 is MNHEY and CDR2 is SVGAGI. The CDR3 extends over 16 amino acids. The CDR3 loop is CASSSPTESSQETQYF. The CDR3 nucleotides are TGTGCCAGCAGTTCCCCGACAGAGTCTAGCCAAGAGACCCAGTACTTC.

The rearrangement joins TRBV7-2 to TRBJ2-7; 9 nucleotides match TRBD2. The V gene end was trimmed by 0 bases and the J gene end by 5 bases; junction bases not matched to a gene: 5. The CDR3 runs 15 residues. CDR1 SGHTA and CDR2 FQGNSA come from the germline V gene. The CDR3 DNA sequence: TGTGCCAGCAGCTTAGCCGCGGGAGGGCTAGACGAGCAGTACTTC. Translation: CASSLAAGGLDEQYF.

In the case of this clonotype: Given the absence of the conserved phenylalanine or tryptophan at the CDR3 end, a read error is likely. It is unclear where the CDR3 begins or ends on the DNA, so no DNA is shown, and the CDR3 is as TCRdb lists it. The chain recombines TRBV2 with TRBJ2-4; TRBD1, the table's D call, lacks a check against the DNA. Germline CDR1 and CDR2: SNHLY and FYNNEI. The CDR3 spans 13 residues, counting both ends. This CDR3 is CASSIGTHNTGDS.

There are many counts of this clonotype. This rearrangement joins TRBV12-3 or TRBV12-4 to TRBJ1-3; D not certain. The CDR3 spans 15 residues. V shed 11 bases and J shed 0 bases, with 17 bases lying between them. The CDR3 loop reads CAGRDGVNSGNTIYF. Here the CDR3 DNA reads TGTGCCGGTCGGGATGGTGTCAACTCTGGAAACACCATATATTTT.

This clonotype was recorded many times. This rearrangement joins TRBV20-1 to TRBJ1-1; weak D call: TRBD1 (6 bases). This CDR3 has 13 amino acids. Germline assignment: CDR1 DFQATT and CDR2 SNEGSKA (reference sequence). The ends were cut back, 6 bases at V and 5 bases at J, with 16 bases in the middle. CDR3 protein: CSARPGGGTEAFF. CDR3 sequence (DNA): TGCAGTGCCCGTCCCGGAGGGGGGACTGAAGCTTTCTTT.

The chain has TRBV5-1 and TRBJ1-1; D gene unclear. Germline V gene sequence: CDR1 SGHRS, CDR2 YFSETQ. The CDR3 loop spans 14 amino acids. Trimming stripped 6 bases from V and 1 base from J, with 13 bases between. The CDR3 DNA sequence: TGCGCCAGCATGGCAGGACCCGGGAACACTGAAGCTTTCTTT. This sequence encodes CASMAGPGNTEAFF.

This clonotype has at least ten counts. This rearrangement joins TRBV12-3 or TRBV12-4 to TRBJ2-5; TRBD2 matches at 11 bases. The CDR3 covers 15 residues. V trimming: 4 bases; J trimming: 7 bases; junction bases outside the gene matches: 8. CDR3 nucleotide sequence: TGTGCCAGCAGTTCGCGGACTAGCGGGCATGGGACCCAGTACTTC. This encodes CASSSRTSGHGTQYF.

The rearrangement links TRBV7-2 to TRBJ2-3; 7 nucleotides align to TRBD2. CDR1 SGHTA and CDR2 FQGNSA come from the germline V gene. The V and J ends lost 1 base and 4 bases, in that order; junction bases with no gene match: 11. CDR3 length equals 17 residues. CDR3 region: CASSLVGLSGIADTQYF. The CDR3 DNA follows: TGTGCCAGCAGCTTAGTTGGATTGAGCGGGATCGCAGATACGCAGTATTTT.

The CDR3 DNA is TGTGCCACCGGGACAGCCCGCTATGGCTACACCTTC. Its protein product is CATGTARYGYTF. This chain uses TRBV6-1 with TRBJ1-2, with TRBD1 matching 7 bases. Per the germline V gene, CDR1 is MNHNS and CDR2 is SASEGT. V lost 10 bases and J lost 4; bases outside the gene matches: 6. This CDR3 region has 12 residues.

This clonotype was seen many times. The chain employs TRBV20-1 and TRBJ2-5; no reliable D call. Germline CDR1 DFQATT, CDR2 SNEGSKA (reference sequence). This CDR3 contains 11 residues. V lost 4 bases and J lost 4, with 7 bases in between. In nucleotides, the CDR3 is TGCAGTGCTACAAGGCTAGAGACCCAGTACTTC. Its translation: CSATRLETQYF.

Only a few counts were recorded for this clonotype. The chain uses TRBV6-1 and TRBJ1-2; 7 nucleotides agree with TRBD1. V was pared by 6 bases and J by 6 bases, with 16 bases of the junction left unmatched. Germline V CDR1 and CDR2: MNHNS, SASEGT. The CDR3 has 16 residues. The CDR3 loop is CASRRRGQSLGHGYTF. The CDR3 DNA is TGTGCCAGCAGACGCCGGGGACAGAGTCTGGGTCATGGCTACACCTTC.

This clonotype was seen a handful of times. This chain uses TRBV5-6 with TRBJ1-1; maybe TRBD1 (6 bases). The V end lost 4 bases, the J end lost 10 bases, and 17 bases lay between the germline ends. CDR3 length equals 13 residues. CDR1 and CDR2 (germline): SGHDT, YYEEEE. DNA of the CDR3: TGTGCCAGCAGCGGGCAGGTGGGGGCGGCAGCTTTCTTT. Protein sequence: CASSGQVGAAAFF.

The rearrangement links TRBV15 to TRBJ1-2; the D gene is possibly TRBD1 (6 bases). This CDR3 contains 15 residues. V lost 0 bases, J lost 2 bases, and 10 bases lay in between. Germline CDR1 reads LNHNV; CDR2 reads YYDKDF (reference sequence). CDR3 sequence: CATSREAGVNYGYTF. Here the CDR3 DNA reads TGTGCCACCAGCAGAGAAGCAGGGGTGAACTATGGCTACACCTTC.

The chain links TRBV11-2 to TRBJ2-3, with 8 bases fitting TRBD2. J lost 2 bases, V lost 1 base, and 5 bases had no gene match. This CDR3 is built from 16 residues. In germline, CDR1 is SGHAT, CDR2 FQNNGV. Here the CDR3 reads CASSLVGRGDTDTQYF. Here the CDR3 DNA reads TGTGCCAGCAGCTTAGTTGGGCGGGGGGACACAGATACGCAGTATTTT.

This clonotype was observed a single time. The chain combines TRBV19 with TRBJ2-7, with D perhaps TRBD1 or TRBD2 (5 bases each). Trimming left V 9 bases short and J 7 bases short, with 19 bases between. CDR1 and CDR2 (germline): LNHDA, SQIVND (reference sequence). The CDR3 spans 13 residues. DNA for the CDR3: TGTGCCAGCGGGACCGGGACCCACGGAGAGCAGTACTTC. Its protein product is CASGTGTHGEQYF. Together with reference TRBV19 and TRBJ2-7, the CDR3 gives the full variable domain: DGGITQSPKYLFRKEGQNVTLSCEQNLNHDAMYWYRQDPGQGLRLIYYSQIVNDFQKGDIAEGYSVSREKKESFPLTVTSAQKNPTAFYLCASGTGTHGEQYFGPGTRLTVT.